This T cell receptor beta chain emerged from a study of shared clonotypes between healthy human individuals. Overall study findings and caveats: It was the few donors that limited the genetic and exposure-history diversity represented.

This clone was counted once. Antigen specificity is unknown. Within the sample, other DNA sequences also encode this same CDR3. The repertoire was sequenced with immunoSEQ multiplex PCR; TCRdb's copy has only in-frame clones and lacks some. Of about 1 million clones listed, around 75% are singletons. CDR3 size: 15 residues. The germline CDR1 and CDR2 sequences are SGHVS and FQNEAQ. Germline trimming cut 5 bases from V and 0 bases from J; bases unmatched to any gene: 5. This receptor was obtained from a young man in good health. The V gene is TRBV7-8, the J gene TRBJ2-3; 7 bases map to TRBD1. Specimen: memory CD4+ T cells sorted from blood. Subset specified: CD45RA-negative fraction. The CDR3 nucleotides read TGTGCCAGCAGCCTGGGACAGACTAGCACAGATACGCAGTATTTT. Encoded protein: CASSLGQTSTDTQYF.